The entry below describes one T cell receptor beta chain. This clone was picked up a small number of times. There is no known antigen for this receptor. One base away there is no much larger clone; base qualities are not given. This same CDR3 is encoded by further DNA sequences in the sample. From a lookup of the germline V gene (reference sequence), CDR1 and CDR2 are GTSNPN and SVGIG. Spanning cysteine to phenylalanine, the CDR3 consists of 12 amino acids. The DNA shown is the 36-base CDR3, in frame from base 1. V loses 0 bases of germline sequence and J loses 3 bases, and the interval between the two ends is 6 bases. These data come from a study of beta chain features in type 1 diabetes (dated by TCRdb to between 2017 and 2018). Broadly, across the study: Mean age, gender distribution, total cell number and subset yield were not different between patients and healthy donors. A total of around 100 million sorted cells were examined across all samples, and RNA yield correlated strongly with the number of cells per subset. In the study, recently diagnosed type 1 diabetes patients and matched healthy donors were compared on the TCRB repertoires of their sorted circulating CD4+ T cell subsets. Regulatory and stem cell-like memory subsets were isolated from only 8 patients and roughly eight healthy donors, whereas naive and central memory subsets came from all 30 or so donors. The paper as a whole reports these results and caveats: Patients with type 1 diabetes made fewer insertions and deleted more nucleotides at VDJ recombination sites, implying thymic rearrangement abnormalities. Type 1 diabetes patients showed a moderate but significant shortening of TCRB CDR3 length in all four CD4+ subsets. Shorter templates might be favored by PCR, yet because patient and control samples were amplified and corrected together, any such skew would affect both groups equally. Naive, central memory and regulatory TCRB repertoires appeared to be more similar among patients than among healthy donors. Because cDNA was sequenced instead of genomic DNA, highly expressing activated cells could be over-represented, though the groups showed no difference in activation or CD3 levels. Only small numbers of individuals were included in the HLA sub-analyses, which left unresolved whether HLA type had any influence on TCRB rearrangement.

Each donor gave one peripheral blood draw, averaging around 0.11 L, which was collected into heparinised tubes. Naive, central memory, regulatory and stem cell-like memory CD4+ T cells were sorted on a BD FACSAria II using a panel including CD45RO, CCR7, CD25, CD127, CD95 and CD27. Every sorted population had a purity above 95%. PBMCs were separated immediately by Lymphoprep density gradient centrifugation and were stained directly, without being cultured. To minimize batch effects, samples were stained and sorted in pairs, one healthy donor with one patient per experiment. The entire amount of isolated RNA was reverse transcribed using the High Capacity cDNA Reverse Transcription Kit, so the sequenced TCRB transcripts were expressed ones. Naive, central memory and regulatory T cell samples underwent deep immunoSEQ sequencing, averaging about 3.3 million total reads per sample. Sorted cells were lysed in RLT buffer and RNA was extracted with DNase-treated RNeasy Micro or Mini kits, depending on cell number. Each cell subset was processed separately to prevent cross-contamination, with patient and healthy donor samples processed together. Using the immunoSEQ multiplex PCR, TCRB sequences were amplified from cDNA into 87-bp fragments spanning the CDR3 region. Amplicons were sequenced on the Illumina HiSeq platform. The paper's processing steps were these. Synthetic template baselines were used to correct PCR bias computationally, reads within Hamming distance 2 were collapsed, and singletons that could not be merged were discarded. Reads were aligned against IMGT to assign V, D and J genes, CDR3 length and insertions or deletions at six rearrangement sites. Within each subset, clonotype counts were normalized to sorted cell number, and only after that were true diversity and Gini coefficients computed with the tcR R package. The overlap coefficient, calculated on TCRB nucleotide sequences, was used to measure repertoire sharing. Out-of-frame TCRB sequences from naive cells were analyzed to stand in for the pre-selection repertoire. TCRdb retrieved this table from immuneACCESS and kept in-frame rearrangements only. Not all clones are present; in checked studies, unresolved V genes account for under half, and no reason is known for the remainder. The V and J calls and clone size come from that table; D and trimming were worked out from the DNA. This sample comprises 630,000 or so clones, over 11% of them detected only once. Together, the top ten hold just under 0.04% of the sample.

The source of this sequence is a man aged 18 to 35 with type 1 diabetes. Material: naive CD4+ T cells from blood. The cell subset or site label, as the study defines it: true naive CD4+ T cells. The chain is assembled from TRBV30 and TRBJ2-7; 6 matching bases give a weak D call of TRBD1. The CDR3 loop reads CAWSVGGYEQYF. At the DNA level, the sequence is TGTGCCTGGAGTGTAGGGGGCTACGAGCAGTACTTC. The full variable domain, completed from the reference TRBV30 and TRBJ2-7 proteins outside the CDR3, reads SQTIHQWPATLVQPVGSPLSLECTVEGTSNPNLYWYRQAAGRGLQLLFYSVGIGQISSEVPQNLSASRPQDRQFILSSKKLLLSDSGFYLCAWSVGGYEQYFGPGTRLTVT.